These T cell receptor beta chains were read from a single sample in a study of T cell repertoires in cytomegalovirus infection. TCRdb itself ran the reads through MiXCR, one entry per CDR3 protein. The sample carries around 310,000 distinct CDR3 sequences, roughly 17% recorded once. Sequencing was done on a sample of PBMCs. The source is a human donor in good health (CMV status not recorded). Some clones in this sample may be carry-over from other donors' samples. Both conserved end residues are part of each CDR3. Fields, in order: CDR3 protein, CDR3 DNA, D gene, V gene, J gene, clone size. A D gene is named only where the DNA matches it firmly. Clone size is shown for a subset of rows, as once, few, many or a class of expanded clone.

cdr3_aa: CASSLAQPSYNEQFF
cdr3_nt: TGCGCCAGCAGCTTGGCCCAGCCCTCCTACAATGAGCAGTTCTTC
d_call: .
v_call: TRBV5-1
j_call: TRBJ2-1
clone_size: few

cdr3_aa: CASSESRVVSQPQHF
cdr3_nt: TGTGCCAGCAGTGAGAGTAGGGTTGTTTCCCAGCCCCAGCATTTT
d_call: .
v_call: TRBV6-1
j_call: TRBJ1-5
clone_size: .

cdr3_aa: CASSLEGPTNEKLFF
cdr3_nt: TGTGCCAGCAGCTTAGAGGGCCCAACTAATGAAAAACTGTTTTTT
d_call: .
v_call: TRBV7-9
j_call: TRBJ1-4
clone_size: many

cdr3_aa: CASSLQVDGGELFF
cdr3_nt: TGCGCCAGCAGCTTGCAGGTGGATGGCGGGGAGCTGTTTTTT
d_call: .
v_call: TRBV5-1
j_call: TRBJ2-2
clone_size: .

cdr3_aa: CSFRGPTYNEQFF
cdr3_nt: TGCAGTTTTAGGGGGCCCACCTACAATGAGCAGTTCTTC
d_call: TRBD1
v_call: TRBV20-1
j_call: TRBJ2-1
clone_size: .

cdr3_aa: CSALTSLGTDTQYF
cdr3_nt: TGCAGTGCTCTCACTAGCCTTGGCACAGATACGCAGTATTTT
d_call: .
v_call: TRBV20-1
j_call: TRBJ2-3
clone_size: few

cdr3_aa: CASSLTLFASHSNQPQHF
cdr3_nt: TGTGCCAGCAGCTTAACCCTCTTCGCGAGCCATAGCAATCAGCCCCAGCATTTT
d_call: .
v_call: TRBV7-2
j_call: TRBJ1-5
clone_size: many

cdr3_aa: CASSQDYGQPQHF
cdr3_nt: TGCGCCAGCAGCCAAGACTATGGGCAGCCCCAGCATTTT
d_call: .
v_call: TRBV4-3
j_call: TRBJ1-5
clone_size: few

cdr3_aa: CASSYTLNGQSYEQYF
cdr3_nt: TGTGCCAGCAGTTACACCCTAAACGGACAGTCCTACGAGCAGTACTTC
d_call: .
v_call: TRBV6-5
j_call: TRBJ2-7
clone_size: few

cdr3_aa: CASSLQGNGANQPQHF
cdr3_nt: TGTGCCAGCAGCCTACAGGGAAACGGGGCCAATCAGCCCCAGCATTTT
d_call: .
v_call: TRBV4-2
j_call: TRBJ1-5
clone_size: few